These 9 T cell receptor beta chains came from one sample sequenced in a study of T cell responses to AZD1222 COVID-19 vaccine (dated by TCRdb to 2020 to 2022). Sample time point, as interpreted from the label and publication: baseline before first vaccination. Libraries were constructed by the immunoSEQ multiplex PCR assay. The table comes from immuneACCESS by way of TCRdb, which keeps in-frame sequences with V and J called. Part of the clones is missing from these tables; in studies checked, under half for an unresolved V gene and the rest for unknown reasons. The sample table lists 150,000 or so clones, 90% of them with a count of one. The leading ten clones occupy approximately 20% of the sample. This sample comprised peripheral blood, obtained on day 0 of AZD1222 vaccination. The receptor source for this set is an adult in good health.

V is TRBV27 and J is TRBJ2-7, with 7 bases matching TRBD1. The CDR3 loop spans 16 amino acids. Trimming cost V 2 bases and J 2 bases; bases outside gene matches: 9. Germline V gene sequence: CDR1 MNHEY, CDR2 SMNVEV (reference sequence). The CDR3 reads CASSLRYSDRPYEQYF. The CDR3 DNA reads TGTGCCAGCAGTTTAAGGTACTCGGACAGGCCCTACGAGCAGTACTTC.

The chain uses TRBV19 and TRBJ2-1, with D uncertain. Germline loops: CDR1 LNHDA, CDR2 SQIVND (reference sequence). The CDR3 runs 10 residues. Trimming cost V 10 bases and J 10 bases, with 11 bases left between them. The chain's CDR3 is CATMAQEQFF. The DNA of the CDR3 is TGTGCCACCATGGCACAGGAGCAGTTCTTC.

V usage is TRBV27 and J usage is TRBJ1-1; 7 positions match TRBD1. This CDR3 has 17 amino acids. The junction had 15 bases not matched to a gene; V was cut back by 5 bases and J by 3 bases. CDR1 and CDR2 (germline): MNHEY, SMNVEV (reference sequence). The CDR3 loop reads CASSLTGTVIWDTEAFF. CDR3 coding DNA: TGTGCCAGCAGTCTAACCGGGACAGTTATTTGGGACACTGAAGCTTTCTTT.

This rearrangement joins TRBV5-1 to TRBJ2-5; perhaps D is TRBD1 or TRBD2 (6 bases each). V gave up 4 bases and J gave up 5 bases, with 18 bases separating them. The CDR3 covers 15 residues. The germline CDR1 and CDR2 sequences are SGHRS and YFSETQ. CDR3 DNA sequence: TGCGCCAGCAGCGGGAAACAGGGAGGAGGGGAGACCCAGTACTTC. Its protein is CASSGKQGGGETQYF.

The J gene is TRBJ2-7, the V gene TRBV6-5; D gene unclear. Trimming cost V 6 bases and J 0 bases, with 12 bases left between them. Germline-derived CDR1 and CDR2 are MNHEY and SVGAGI. This CDR3 has 14 residues. CDR3 sequence: CASRAGVYSYEQYF. The CDR3 coding sequence is TGTGCCAGCAGAGCTGGCGTCTACTCCTACGAGCAGTACTTC.

This chain connects TRBV9 to TRBJ2-2; 7 bases agree with TRBD1. The CDR3 is made up of 18 amino acids. CDR1 and CDR2 from the germline V gene are SGDLS and YYNGEE. The ends lost 4 bases at V and 3 bases at J; junction bases unmatched: 15. CDR3 sequence (DNA): TGTGCCAGCAGCCCCGACCTCCCAGGGGGTAGGGACACCGGGGAGCTGTTTTTT. It is translated as CASSPDLPGGRDTGELFF.

The chain recombines TRBV12-3 or TRBV12-4 with TRBJ1-1; D is perhaps TRBD1 (6 bases). Trimming removed 6 bases from V and 2 bases from J, with 10 bases in between. The CDR3 spans 13 residues. The CDR3 reads CASSEGGNTEAFF. For the CDR3, the DNA is TGTGCCAGCAGCGAAGGGGGTAACACTGAAGCTTTCTTT.

In this sample, this clone turned up once. The chain joins TRBV11-2 to TRBJ2-1; 8 nucleotides line up with TRBD2. CDR1 is SGHAT, CDR2 FQNNGV, per germline. This CDR3 is 13 amino acids long. V was clipped by 2 bases and J by 12 bases; unmatched bases: 6. CDR3 DNA sequence: TGTGCCAGCAGCTTAAAAAGCGGGAGCCGGCAGTTCTTC. It yields the protein CASSLKSGSRQFF.

The rearrangement uses TRBV5-1 and TRBJ2-5; 13 nucleotides match TRBD2. V was clipped by 4 bases and J by 2 bases; unmatched bases: 8. Germline values: CDR1 SGHRS, CDR2 YFSETQ. CDR3 length: 17 amino acids. In DNA, the CDR3 is TGCGCCAGCAGCGCCTCAGGACTAGCGGGGGCACAAGAGACCCAGTACTTC. Translating gives CASSASGLAGAQETQYF.